This is a list of T cell receptor beta chains from one sample in a study of early T cells in non-severe SARS-CoV-2 infection. TCRdb re-derived calls from the 5' RACE reads in MiXCR, one entry per CDR3 protein. The sample carries 45,000 or so distinct CDR3 sequences, roughly a tenth recorded once. Sequencing was done on a sample of whole blood. These receptor sequences come from an adult who was a healthcare worker with PCR-confirmed SARS-CoV-2 infection or an uninfected control (not recorded which). Both conserved end residues are part of each CDR3. The D gene is left open where the match is weak. The listing skips clone size in some rows; elsewhere it reads once, few, many or a size class.

clone_size,j_call,v_call,d_call,cdr3_aa,cdr3_nt
NA,TRBJ2-1,TRBV20-1,TRBD1,CSARGDRDNEQFF,TGCAGTGCTAGGGGGGACAGAGACAATGAGCAGTTCTTC
few,TRBJ1-1,TRBV30,TRBD1,CAWTPGGTGATEAFF,TGTGCCTGGACTCCAGGGGGGACAGGGGCCACTGAAGCTTTCTTT
NA,TRBJ1-2,TRBV7-2,NA,CASSLVGSGNYYTF,TGTGCCAGCAGCTTAGTAGGTTCGGGAAATTACTACACCTTC
many,TRBJ2-1,TRBV20-1,TRBD1,CSARDQGQGSHEQFF,TGCAGTGCTAGAGATCAGGGACAGGGAAGCCATGAGCAGTTCTTC
many,TRBJ2-5,TRBV7-9,NA,CASSLDARETQYF,TGTGCCAGCAGCTTAGATGCCAGAGAGACCCAGTACTTC
NA,TRBJ2-5,TRBV12-3/TRBV12-4,NA,CASSPQGTQYF,TGTGCCAGCAGCCCACAAGGGACCCAGTACTTC
many,TRBJ2-1,TRBV7-3,TRBD1,CASSPPGQGLNF,TGTGCCAGCAGCCCACCGGGACAGGGATTGAACTTC
few,TRBJ1-1,TRBV6-2/TRBV6-3,NA,CASSYMGTEAFF,TGTGCCAGCAGTTACATGGGCACTGAAGCTTTCTTT
few,TRBJ2-1,TRBV29-1,TRBD2,CSVDGEGEQFF,TGCAGCGTGGACGGGGAGGGCGAGCAGTTCTTC
many,TRBJ1-2,TRBV7-9,NA,CASSLRTYGYTF,TGTGCCAGCAGCCTGAGGACCTATGGCTACACCTTC
few,TRBJ1-4,TRBV19,NA,CASSNGRANEKLFF,TGTGCCAGTAGTAATGGACGAGCTAATGAAAAACTGTTTTTT